The rows below give T cell receptor beta chains drawn from one sample of a study of OX40 agonist ivuxolimab in advanced cancers. The protocol was immunoSEQ multiplex PCR, while the TCRdb copy is restricted to in-frame clones and leaves out a portion. This table holds some 45,000 clones, about 89% found once. The specimen was CD4+ or CD8+ T cells sorted from blood, collected in a trial of the OX40 agonist ivuxolimab. These TCRs come from an adult with an advanced solid tumor such as melanoma, head and neck, liver or kidney cancer. The CDR3 runs from the conserved cysteine through the conserved F or W. Fields, in order: D gene, clone size, J gene, V gene, CDR3 protein, CDR3 DNA. The D gene is left open where the match is weak. Rows may omit the clone size; those that give it use once, few, many or a size class.

TRBD1	.	TRBJ1-2	TRBV9	CASSAGDRGPGAYGYTF	TGTGCCAGCAGCGCCGGGGACAGGGGCCCCGGGGCTTATGGCTACACCTTC
TRBD1	.	TRBJ2-1	TRBV28	CASSLRRPGQGAKSSYNEQFF	TGTGCCAGCAGTTTGCGGAGGCCGGGACAGGGGGCTAAGAGCTCCTACAATGAGCAGTTCTTC
.	.	TRBJ2-3	TRBV6-5	CASSYYGGDTQYF	TGTGCCAGCAGTTACTACGGCGGAGATACGCAGTATTTT
TRBD1	once	TRBJ1-3	TRBV9	CASSGSGTGDGNTIYF	TGTGCCAGCAGCGGGTCCGGGACAGGCGACGGAAACACCATATATTTT
.	.	TRBJ1-4	TRBV6-6	CASSLSEKLFF	TGTGCCAGCAGCCTATCAGAAAAACTGTTTTTT
.	.	TRBJ1-3	TRBV6-5	CASSSAYSGNTIYF	TGTGCCAGCAGTTCAGCTTACTCTGGAAACACCATATATTTT
.	.	TRBJ1-1	TRBV5-5	CASSLAQGPTEAFF	TGTGCCAGCAGCTTGGCCCAGGGACCTACTGAAGCTTTCTTT
.	.	TRBJ2-5	TRBV4-1	CASSQSEGYQETQYF	TGCGCCAGCAGCCAATCTGAAGGGTACCAAGAGACCCAGTACTTC
.	.	TRBJ1-2	TRBV7-9	CASSPERAIYGYTF	TGTGCCAGCAGCCCGGAGCGGGCCATCTATGGCTACACCTTC
.	once	TRBJ1-2	TRBV10-2	CASRDIYGYTF	TGCGCCAGCAGAGACATCTATGGCTACACCTTC
.	.	TRBJ2-5	TRBV9	CASSVAAMETQYF	TGTGCCAGCAGCGTAGCGGCTATGGAGACCCAGTACTTC
.	.	TRBJ1-1	TRBV19	CAARGSTNTEAFF	TGTGCCGCGAGGGGGAGCACGAACACTGAAGCTTTCTTT
.	.	TRBJ2-2	TRBV13	CASSDASGELFF	TGTGCCAGCAGCGACGCGTCCGGGGAGCTGTTTTTT
.	.	TRBJ1-2	TRBV7-9	CASSLAGDGYTF	TGTGCCAGCAGCTTAGCGGGAGATGGCTACACCTTC
TRBD1	once	TRBJ1-4	TRBV7-9	CASSDRQGGEKLFF	TGTGCCAGCAGCGATAGACAGGGTGGCGAAAAACTGTTTTTT
.	.	TRBJ1-2	TRBV9	CASSAKGRTLGGYTF	TGTGCCAGCAGCGCCAAAGGGAGGACTCTCGGCGGCTACACCTTC
.	.	TRBJ1-1	TRBV2	CASKGGVKDTEAFF	TGTGCCAGCAAGGGGGGCGTAAAGGACACTGAAGCTTTCTTT
.	.	TRBJ2-2	TRBV7-9	CASSLGDTGELFF	TGTGCCAGCAGCTTAGGGGACACCGGGGAGCTGTTTTTT
.	.	TRBJ1-4	TRBV4-1	CASSQVGRIQEEKLFF	TGCGCCAGCAGCCAAGTTGGGCGCATCCAGGAAGAAAAACTGTTTTTT
.	.	TRBJ1-4	TRBV7-6	CASSLRFMEKLFF	TGTGCCAGCAGCTTAAGGTTTATGGAAAAACTGTTTTTT
.	few	TRBJ1-1	TRBV2	CASSPTDTEAFF	TGTGCCAGCAGCCCGACAGACACTGAAGCTTTCTTT
.	.	TRBJ2-2	TRBV7-9	CASSYYLQRNGELFF	TGTGCCAGCAGCTACTATTTACAGCGGAACGGGGAGCTGTTTTTT
.	.	TRBJ1-2	TRBV7-9	CASTEMGDYGYTF	TGTGCCAGCACCGAGATGGGCGACTATGGCTACACCTTC
TRBD1	.	TRBJ2-1	TRBV11-2	CASSHSDREYNEQFF	TGTGCCAGCAGCCATTCGGACAGGGAATACAATGAGCAGTTCTTC
.	medium-sized	TRBJ1-1	TRBV6-5	CATEGTEAFF	TGTGCCACGGAAGGGACTGAAGCTTTCTTT
TRBD1	.	TRBJ2-7	TRBV5-1	CASVGTGASEQYF	TGCGCCAGCGTGGGGACAGGGGCCAGCGAGCAGTACTTC
.	.	TRBJ1-1	TRBV29-1	CSVEEGLNTEAFF	TGCAGCGTTGAGGAAGGGCTTAACACTGAAGCTTTCTTT
.	.	TRBJ2-5	TRBV2	CASSGPTGPLETQYF	TGTGCCAGCAGTGGACCTACAGGGCCCCTAGAGACCCAGTACTTC
.	.	TRBJ1-1	TRBV27	CASSSHREGTEAFF	TGTGCCAGCAGTTCTCACAGGGAGGGGACTGAAGCTTTCTTT
.	.	TRBJ1-1	TRBV9	CASSVGEDYTEAFF	TGTGCCAGCAGCGTAGGTGAAGACTACACTGAAGCTTTCTTT
TRBD2	.	TRBJ2-7	TRBV5-4	CASSLRTMGLGVGEQYF	TGTGCCAGCAGCTTAAGAACTATGGGACTAGGGGTCGGCGAGCAGTACTTC